This TCR beta chain stems from a study of blood T cell repertoires in COVID-19 (dated by TCRdb to about 2020). For the study in its entirety: Samples from collaborators originated in the United States, Italy and Spain and spanned both the acute and convalescent phases of COVID-19. The prospective study material was composed of cDNA or gDNA derived from T cells, B-cell-depleted T cells, or PBMCs. Deeply sampled blood TCRbeta repertoires from subjects exposed to, actively infected with, or recovered from COVID-19 were included in the dataset. A freely available public database, intended as a resource for researchers studying the immune response to SARS-CoV-2, is where the repertoires were released. Samples came from the ongoing ImmuneRACE study (first 160 participants) plus 1,254 subjects from 6 global collaborators. The sample metadata nearly always contained a de-identified subject ID, COVID-19 status, age in years and sex. Where HLA class I and class II types were available, the types were taken from metadata supplied by the sample provider, not from assay-based typing. The research as a whole found: The amount of clinical and demographic metadata varied by source and participant and was provided uncurated.

Each collaborating institution followed its own protocols to collect whole blood in K2EDTA tubes. For TCRbeta analysis, collaborators shipped samples as frozen whole blood, isolated PBMCs, or DNA extracted from either of those sample types. TCRbeta CDR3 regions were amplified from genomic DNA using the immunoSEQ Assay, a bias-controlled multiplex PCR. For the original study's pipeline: The number of nucleated cells in each sample was estimated by amplification of reference gene primers within the assay. Sequence reads were collapsed and filtered to measure the absolute abundance of every unique TCRbeta CDR3 rearrangement. Productive Simpson clonality was computed per sample as the square root of Simpson's diversity index over productive rearrangements. Not all clones reach the TCRdb copy of this immuneACCESS table, which keeps in-frame sequences only. Checked studies attribute under half of the gap to unresolved V genes and leave the rest unexplained. V, J and clone size are those of that table, while D and trimming were read from the DNA. A total of about 86,000 clones appear in this sample, approximately 86% of them only once. The ten largest clones take up under 3.5% of the sample.

For this clone: No cognate antigen has been identified for it. Per-base qualities were not stored, and no clone one base away is much larger.

This clonotype was sampled from a middle-aged man with acute or convalescent COVID-19. The sequencing sample was made of peripheral blood.

Here the CDR3 is given as CASSSGSVIYNEQFF. DNA sequence: TGCGCCAGCAGCTCCGGGAGCGTCATATACAATGAGCAGTTCTTC. The chain couples TRBV5-1 to TRBJ2-1; a tentative D call is TRBD2 (6 bases match). Looking up the germline V gene yields CDR1 SGHRS and CDR2 YFSETQ. The CDR3 starts with the cysteine, ends with the phenylalanine, and has 15 residues. The CDR3 DNA has 45 bases and is translated from base 1. V is reduced by 3 bases and J by 4 bases, leaving a spacing of 14 bases between them. The reference TRBV5-1 and TRBJ2-1 proteins fill in what lies around the CDR3, so the full variable domain reads KAGVTQTPRYLIKTRGQQVTLSCSPISGHRSVSWYQQTPGQGLQFLFEYFSETQRNKGNFPGRFSGRQFSNSRSEMNVSTLELGDSALYLCASSSGSVIYNEQFFGPGTRLTVL.